The text below deals with one T cell receptor beta chain. Its antigen is as yet unknown. A multiplex PCR was run with 60 Vbeta primers and 13 Jbeta primers. The protocol was immunoSEQ multiplex PCR, while the TCRdb copy is restricted to in-frame clones and leaves out a portion. The sample table sets out some 120,000 clones. CDR1 and CDR2 from the germline V gene are MNHEY and SMNVEV (reference sequence). CDR3 length equals 16 residues. The data originate from a study of cytomegalovirus exposure and HLA in healthy donors. Study-wide background: Approximately 170 million T cells yielded 117 million unique TCR beta sequences in earlier analysis. Findings of the study overall: Information on immune exposure was restricted to one variable (CMV serostatus).

This TCR was sampled from a middle-aged man in good health and CMV-seronegative. The sequencing sample was made of PBMCs. V is TRBV27 and J is TRBJ2-5; D is perhaps TRBD1 (5 bases). The DNA end is a closer match to TRBJ2-7, so the J assignment may be wrong. This chain's CDR3 is CASSEAKGAHTYEQYF. The CDR3, as DNA: TGTGCCAGCAGCGAAGCGAAAGGGGCACATACCTACGAGCAGTACTTC.